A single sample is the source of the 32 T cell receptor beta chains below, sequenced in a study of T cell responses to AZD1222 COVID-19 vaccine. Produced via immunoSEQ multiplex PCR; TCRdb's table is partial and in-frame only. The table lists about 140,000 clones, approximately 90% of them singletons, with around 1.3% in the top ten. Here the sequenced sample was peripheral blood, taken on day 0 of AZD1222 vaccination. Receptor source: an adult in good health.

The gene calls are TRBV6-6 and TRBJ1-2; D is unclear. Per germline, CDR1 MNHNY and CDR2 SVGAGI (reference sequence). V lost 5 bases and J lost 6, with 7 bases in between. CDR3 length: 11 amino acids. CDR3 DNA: TGTGCCAGCAGTGACCTCGATGGCTACACCTTC. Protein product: CASSDLDGYTF.

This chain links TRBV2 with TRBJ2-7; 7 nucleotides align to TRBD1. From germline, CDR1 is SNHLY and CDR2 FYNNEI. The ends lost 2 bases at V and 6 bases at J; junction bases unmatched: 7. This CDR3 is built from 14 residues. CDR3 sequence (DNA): TGTGCCAGCAGTGAAACAGGGGAGATCGCCGAGCAGTACTTC. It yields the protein CASSETGEIAEQYF.

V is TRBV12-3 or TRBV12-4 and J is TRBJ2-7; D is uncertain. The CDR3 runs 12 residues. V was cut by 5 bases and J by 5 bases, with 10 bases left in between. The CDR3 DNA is TGTGCCAGCAGTGCGACCCCAGACGAGCAGTACTTC. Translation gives CASSATPDEQYF.

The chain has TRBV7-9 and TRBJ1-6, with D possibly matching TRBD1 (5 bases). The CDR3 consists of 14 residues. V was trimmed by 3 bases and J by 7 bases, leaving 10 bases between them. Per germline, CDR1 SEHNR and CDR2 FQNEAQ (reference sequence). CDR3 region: CASSFGAGNSPLHF. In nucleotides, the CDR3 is TGTGCCAGCAGCTTTGGGGCTGGGAATTCACCCCTCCACTTT.

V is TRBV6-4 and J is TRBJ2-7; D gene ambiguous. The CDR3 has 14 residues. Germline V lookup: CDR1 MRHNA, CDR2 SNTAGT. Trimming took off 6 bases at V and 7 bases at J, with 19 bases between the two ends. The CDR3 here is CASSQDSSAFEQYF. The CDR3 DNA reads TGTGCCAGCAGCCAAGATAGTTCCGCGTTTGAGCAGTACTTC.

This CDR3 is CATSRDSNDNEQFF. The CDR3 DNA reads TGTGCCACCAGTCGGGACTCCAACGACAATGAGCAGTTCTTC. The chain recombines TRBV24-1 with TRBJ2-1, with D maybe TRBD2 (6 bases). CDR3 length: 14 residues. Trimming cost V 6 bases and J 5 bases, with 13 bases left between them. In germline, CDR1 is KGHDR, CDR2 SFDVKD.

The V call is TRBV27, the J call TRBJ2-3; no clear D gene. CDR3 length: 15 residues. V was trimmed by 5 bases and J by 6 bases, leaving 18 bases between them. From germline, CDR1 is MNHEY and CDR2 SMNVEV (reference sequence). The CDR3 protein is CASSVRDPRTDTQYF. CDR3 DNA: TGTGCCAGCAGTGTACGTGATCCACGAACGGATACGCAGTATTTT.

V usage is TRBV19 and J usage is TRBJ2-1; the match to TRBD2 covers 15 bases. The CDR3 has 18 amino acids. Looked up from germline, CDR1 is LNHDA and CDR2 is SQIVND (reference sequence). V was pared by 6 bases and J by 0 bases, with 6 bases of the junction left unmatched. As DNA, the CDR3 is TGTGCCAGTAGAGGGACTAGCGGGGGGCCGAGCTCCTACAATGAGCAGTTCTTC. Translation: CASRGTSGGPSSYNEQFF.

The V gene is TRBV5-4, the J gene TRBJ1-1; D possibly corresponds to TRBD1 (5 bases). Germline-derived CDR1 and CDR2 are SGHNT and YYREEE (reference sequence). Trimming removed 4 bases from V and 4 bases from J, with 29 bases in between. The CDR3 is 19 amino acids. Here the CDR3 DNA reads TGTGCCAGCAGCCACGCCCCCGCAGGGATGATTGGGGTAGGCACTGAAGCTTTCTTT. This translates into CASSHAPAGMIGVGTEAFF.

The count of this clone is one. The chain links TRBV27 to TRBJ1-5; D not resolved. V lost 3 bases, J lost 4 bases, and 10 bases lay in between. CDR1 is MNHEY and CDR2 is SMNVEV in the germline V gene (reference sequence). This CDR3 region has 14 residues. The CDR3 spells CASSLGGLNQPQHF. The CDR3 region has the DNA TGTGCCAGCAGTTTGGGTGGGTTAAATCAGCCCCAGCATTTT.

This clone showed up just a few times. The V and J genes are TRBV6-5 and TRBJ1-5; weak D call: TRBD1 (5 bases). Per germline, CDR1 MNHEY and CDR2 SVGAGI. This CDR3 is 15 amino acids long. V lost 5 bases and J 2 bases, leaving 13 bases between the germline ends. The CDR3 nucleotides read TGTGCCAGCAGTCCGTTAGACAGACGCAATCAGCCCCAGCATTTT. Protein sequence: CASSPLDRRNQPQHF.

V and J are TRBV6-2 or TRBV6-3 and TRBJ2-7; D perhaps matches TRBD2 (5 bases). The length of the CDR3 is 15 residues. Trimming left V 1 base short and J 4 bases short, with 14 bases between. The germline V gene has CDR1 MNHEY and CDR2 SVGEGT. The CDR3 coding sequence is TGTGCCAGCAGTTACTACCCGGGCCCGGGGTACGAGCAGTACTTC. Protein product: CASSYYPGPGYEQYF.

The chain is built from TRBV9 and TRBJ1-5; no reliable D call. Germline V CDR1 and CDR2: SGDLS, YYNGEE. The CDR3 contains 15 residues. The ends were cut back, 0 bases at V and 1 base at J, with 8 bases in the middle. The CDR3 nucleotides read TGTGCCAGCAGCGTAGGTGACGGGAGCAATCAGCCCCAGCATTTT. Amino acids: CASSVGDGSNQPQHF.

This CDR3 reads CASSQPGTSGGTDTQYF. Written as DNA, the CDR3 is TGCGCCAGCAGCCAACCTGGAACTAGCGGGGGCACAGATACGCAGTATTTT. The gene calls are TRBV4-1 and TRBJ2-3; 10 bases align to TRBD2. Per the germline V gene, CDR1 is MGHRA and CDR2 is YSYEKL. This CDR3 region has 17 residues. J gave up 1 base and V 2 bases, and 6 bases lay outside the gene matches.

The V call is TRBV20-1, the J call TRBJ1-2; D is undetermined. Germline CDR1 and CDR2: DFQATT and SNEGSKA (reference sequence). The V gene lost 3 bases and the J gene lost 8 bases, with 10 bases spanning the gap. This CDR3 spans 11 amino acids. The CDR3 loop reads CSASGEWGYTF. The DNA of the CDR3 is TGCAGTGCTAGTGGGGAATGGGGCTACACCTTC.

The CDR3: CASSQKGGDTQYF. The CDR3 DNA follows: TGTGCCAGCAGCCAAAAGGGGGGCGATACGCAGTATTTT. This sequence joins TRBV5-4 and TRBJ2-3; possibly TRBD1 or TRBD2 for D (6 bases each). The V end lost 4 bases, the J end lost 6 bases, and 12 bases lay between the germline ends. CDR1 SGHNT and CDR2 YYREEE come from the germline V gene (reference sequence). This CDR3 region has 13 residues.

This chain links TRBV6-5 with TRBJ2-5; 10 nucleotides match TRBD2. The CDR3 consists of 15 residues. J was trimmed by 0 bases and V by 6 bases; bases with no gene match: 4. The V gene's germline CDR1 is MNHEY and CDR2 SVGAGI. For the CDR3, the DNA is TGTGCCAGCAGCCTTAGCGGGGGGTACCAAGAGACCCAGTACTTC. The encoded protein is CASSLSGGYQETQYF.

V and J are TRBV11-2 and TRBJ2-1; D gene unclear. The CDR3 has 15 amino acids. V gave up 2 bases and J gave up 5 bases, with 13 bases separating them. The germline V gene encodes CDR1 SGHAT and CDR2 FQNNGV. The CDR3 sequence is CASSLFTSAHNEQFF. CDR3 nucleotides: TGTGCCAGCAGCTTATTTACCAGCGCCCACAATGAGCAGTTCTTC. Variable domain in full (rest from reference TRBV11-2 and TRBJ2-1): EAGVAQSPRYKIIEKRQSVAFWCNPISGHATLYWYQQILGQGPKLLIQFQNNGVVDDSQLPKDRFSAERLKGVDSTLKIQPAKLEDSAVYLCASSLFTSAHNEQFFGPGTRLTVL.

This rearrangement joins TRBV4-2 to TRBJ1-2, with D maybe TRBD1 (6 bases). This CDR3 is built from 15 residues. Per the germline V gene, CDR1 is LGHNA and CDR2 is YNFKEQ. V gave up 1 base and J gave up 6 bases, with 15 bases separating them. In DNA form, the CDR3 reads TGTGCCAGCAGCCAAGTGACACAGGGCTCGGATGGCTACACCTTC. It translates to CASSQVTQGSDGYTF.

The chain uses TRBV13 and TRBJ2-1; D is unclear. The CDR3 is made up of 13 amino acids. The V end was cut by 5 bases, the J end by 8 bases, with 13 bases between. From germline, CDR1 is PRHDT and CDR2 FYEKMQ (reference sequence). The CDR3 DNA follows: TGTGCCAGCAGCCCCGGCCGGCAGGATGAGCAGTTCTTC. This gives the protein CASSPGRQDEQFF.

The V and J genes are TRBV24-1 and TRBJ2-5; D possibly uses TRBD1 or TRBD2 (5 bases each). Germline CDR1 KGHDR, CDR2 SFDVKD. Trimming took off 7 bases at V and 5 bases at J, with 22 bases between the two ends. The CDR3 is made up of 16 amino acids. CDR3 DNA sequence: TGTGCCACCAGCCCCCTCCGGGGCACCCCTGGGGAGACCCAGTACTTC. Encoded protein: CATSPLRGTPGETQYF.

In DNA form, the CDR3 reads TGCGCCAGCAGCTTGGACAGGGTTTCGGATGAAAAACTGTTTTTT. Encoded protein: CASSLDRVSDEKLFF. V is TRBV5-1 and J is TRBJ1-4, with a weak D call TRBD1 (6 bases). V was shortened by 0 bases and J by 6 bases, with 12 bases between the two germline ends. Germline CDR1 SGHRS, CDR2 YFSETQ. This CDR3 has 15 residues.

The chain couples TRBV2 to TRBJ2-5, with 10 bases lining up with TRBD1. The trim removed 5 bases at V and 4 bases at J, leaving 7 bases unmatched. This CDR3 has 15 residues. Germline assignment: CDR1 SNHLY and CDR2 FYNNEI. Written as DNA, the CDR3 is TGTGCCAGCAGTACCGGGACAGGGGACATAGAGACCCAGTACTTC. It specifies CASSTGTGDIETQYF.

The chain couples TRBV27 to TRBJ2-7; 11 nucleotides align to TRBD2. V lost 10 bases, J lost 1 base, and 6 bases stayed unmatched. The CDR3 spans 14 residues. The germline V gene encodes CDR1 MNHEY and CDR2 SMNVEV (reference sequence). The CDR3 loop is CATSTSGDSYEQYF. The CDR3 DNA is TGTGCCACCTCGACTAGCGGGGATTCCTACGAGCAGTACTTC.

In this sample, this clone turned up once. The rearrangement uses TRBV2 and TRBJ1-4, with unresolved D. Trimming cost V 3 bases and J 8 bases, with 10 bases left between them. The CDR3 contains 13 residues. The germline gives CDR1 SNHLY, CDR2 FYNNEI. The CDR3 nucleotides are TGTGCCAGCAGTGAGGGTCGGCGAGAAAAACTGTTTTTT. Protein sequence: CASSEGRREKLFF.

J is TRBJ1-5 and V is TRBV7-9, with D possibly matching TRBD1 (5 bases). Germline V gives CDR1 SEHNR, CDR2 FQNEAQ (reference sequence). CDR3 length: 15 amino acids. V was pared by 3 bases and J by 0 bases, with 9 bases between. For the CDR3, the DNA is TGTGCCAGCAGCTTCGGGGGTAGTAGCAATCAGCCCCAGCATTTT. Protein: CASSFGGSSNQPQHF. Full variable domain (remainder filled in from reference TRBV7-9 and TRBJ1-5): DTGVSQNPRHKITKRGQNVTFRCDPISEHNRLYWYRQTLGQGPEFLTYFQNEAQLEKSRLLSDRFSAERPKGSFSTLEIQRTEQGDSAMYLCASSFGGSSNQPQHFGDGTRLSIL.

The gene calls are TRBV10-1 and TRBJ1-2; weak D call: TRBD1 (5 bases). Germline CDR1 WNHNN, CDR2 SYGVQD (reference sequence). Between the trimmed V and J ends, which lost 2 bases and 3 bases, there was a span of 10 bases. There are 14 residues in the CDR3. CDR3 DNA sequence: TGCGCCAGCAGTGAGGCAGGGTACGACTATGGCTACACCTTC. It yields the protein CASSEAGYDYGYTF.

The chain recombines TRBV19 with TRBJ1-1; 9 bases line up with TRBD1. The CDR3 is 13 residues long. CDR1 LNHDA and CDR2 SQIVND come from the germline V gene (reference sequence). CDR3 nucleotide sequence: TGTGGTACAGGGGGCCTTATGAACACTGAAGCTTTCTTT. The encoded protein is CGTGGLMNTEAFF.

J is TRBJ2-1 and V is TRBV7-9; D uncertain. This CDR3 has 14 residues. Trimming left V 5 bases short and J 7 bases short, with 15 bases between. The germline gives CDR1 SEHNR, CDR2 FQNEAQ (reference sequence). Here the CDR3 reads CASSTPHTRNEQFF. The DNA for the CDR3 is TGTGCCAGCAGCACTCCCCATACGAGGAATGAGCAGTTCTTC.

DNA of the CDR3: TGTGCCAGCAGTGAACACTTCAATCAGCCCCAGCATTTT. Encoded protein: CASSEHFNQPQHF. The V gene is TRBV6-1, the J gene TRBJ1-5; D unclear. The V end was cut by 2 bases, the J end by 3 bases, with 5 bases between. The CDR3 runs to 13 residues. The germline CDR1 and CDR2 sequences are MNHNS and SASEGT.

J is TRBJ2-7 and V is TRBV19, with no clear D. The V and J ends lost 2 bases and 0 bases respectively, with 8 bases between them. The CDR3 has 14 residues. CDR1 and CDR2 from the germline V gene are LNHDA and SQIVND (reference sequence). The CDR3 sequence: CASSINTDSYEQYF. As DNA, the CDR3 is TGTGCCAGTAGTATAAACACTGACTCCTACGAGCAGTACTTC. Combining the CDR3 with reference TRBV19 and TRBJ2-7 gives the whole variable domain DGGITQSPKYLFRKEGQNVTLSCEQNLNHDAMYWYRQDPGQGLRLIYYSQIVNDFQKGDIAEGYSVSREKKESFPLTVTSAQKNPTAFYLCASSINTDSYEQYFGPGTRLTVT.

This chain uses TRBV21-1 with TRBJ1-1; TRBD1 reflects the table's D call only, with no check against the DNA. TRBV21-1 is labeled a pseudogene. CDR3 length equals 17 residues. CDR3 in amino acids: CASSKGCTGGGETEAFF. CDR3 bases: TGTGCCAGCAGCAAAGGGTGTACAGGGGGCGGGGAAACTGAAGCTTTCTTT.